These 14 T cell receptor beta chains were all obtained from the same sample, sequenced in a study of T cells in Graves' hyperthyroidism and ophthalmopathy. There were TCR beta CDR3 regions amplified from RNA transcripts. First-round RT-PCR with HTBI primers amplified the TCR CDR3 region. Each CDR3 protein is one row after TCRdb ran MiXCR on the multiplex PCR reads. The table lists about 290,000 distinct CDR3 sequences, roughly an eighth of them singletons, with 7.9% in the top ten. Sequenced material: blood. The source of these receptors is a woman aged 40-49 years with Graves' hyperthyroidism.

This clonotype was seen repeatedly, ten times or more. The genes are TRBV28 and TRBJ1-5, with 9 bases identical to TRBD1. The V and J ends lost 5 bases and 4 bases, in that order; junction bases with no gene match: 6. Germline assignment: CDR1 MDHEN and CDR2 SYDVKM. This CDR3 is built from 15 residues. The CDR3 spells CASSLLTGGNQPQHF. CDR3 coding DNA: TGTGCCAGCAGTCTTCTGACAGGGGGGAATCAGCCCCAGCATTTT.

At least ten counts were recorded for this clonotype. The chain is built from TRBV4-1 and TRBJ1-1; weak D call: TRBD1 (6 bases). Germline CDR1 and CDR2: MGHRA and YSYEKL. Trimming stripped 4 bases from V and 3 bases from J, with 15 bases between. The CDR3 contains 15 residues. In DNA, the CDR3 is TGCGCCAGCAGCCTCTCTCAGGGGCTGGACACTGAAGCTTTCTTT. Protein product: CASSLSQGLDTEAFF.

In its sample, this clonotype was seen many times. This chain links TRBV11-3 with TRBJ2-3; D remains ambiguous. In germline, CDR1 is SGHNT, CDR2 YENEEA. V lost 1 base, J lost 3 bases, and 5 bases lay in between. This CDR3 comprises 13 residues. The CDR3 DNA follows: TGTGCCAGCAGCTTAGGATTAACAGATACGCAGTATTTT. It translates to CASSLGLTDTQYF.

This sequence joins TRBV28 and TRBJ2-3; 7 nucleotides match TRBD2. V dropped 6 bases and J dropped 2; count of bases not matched to a gene: 14. Germline V lookup: CDR1 MDHEN, CDR2 SYDVKM. The CDR3 has 17 amino acids. The CDR3 reads CASSPWGGRGHTDTQYF. The CDR3 DNA reads as TGTGCCAGCAGCCCCTGGGGAGGGAGAGGGCACACAGATACGCAGTATTTT.

This clonotype was counted between two and nine times. J is TRBJ1-6 and V is TRBV12-3 or TRBV12-4; 8 positions agree with TRBD1. The CDR3 runs to 14 residues. After removal of 4 bases from V and 5 bases from J, the junction contained 1 base not matched to a gene. The CDR3 loop reads CASSWTGHNSPLHF. As DNA, the CDR3 is TGTGCCAGCAGTTGGACAGGGCATAATTCACCCCTCCACTTT.

This clonotype was found many times. CDR3 bases: TGTGCCAGCAAAAGGACAGGGGGCAATCAGCCCCAGCATTTT. Translation gives CASKRTGGNQPQHF. The rearrangement joins TRBV12-3 or TRBV12-4 to TRBJ1-5, with 9 positions matching TRBD1. With V trimmed by 7 bases and J by 2 bases, 3 bases remained unmatched. CDR3 length equals 14 residues.

This clonotype showed up many times. The V call is TRBV12-3 or TRBV12-4, the J call TRBJ2-7; D possibly corresponds to TRBD2 (6 bases). The CDR3 totals 14 residues. V was cut by 5 bases and J by 0 bases, with 11 bases left in between. DNA for the CDR3: TGTGCCAGCAGTCCGGCGGGGACCTCCTACGAGCAGTACTTC. Translated, it gives CASSPAGTSYEQYF.

V gene TRBV29-1 combines with J gene TRBJ2-7; weak D call: TRBD2 (6 bases). Germline CDR1 and CDR2: SQVTM and ANQGSEA. V was cut by 7 bases and J by 3 bases, with 16 bases left in between. The CDR3 covers 13 residues. The CDR3 reads CSAATGGGYEQYF. The CDR3 DNA sequence: TGCAGCGCAGCAACCGGGGGTGGCTACGAGCAGTACTTC.

This clonotype has a count of ten or more. The chain employs TRBV6-1 and TRBJ1-2; 7 positions agree with TRBD1. The germline CDR1 and CDR2 sequences are MNHNS and SASEGT. J was trimmed by 7 bases and V by 2 bases; bases with no gene match: 4. The CDR3 is 13 residues long. The CDR3 here is CASSEQGVVGYTF. CDR3 DNA: TGTGCCAGCAGTGAACAGGGGGTCGTTGGCTACACCTTC.

This clonotype has a count of ten or more. The rearrangement uses TRBV12-3 or TRBV12-4 and TRBJ2-1, with a tentative D call TRBD2 (5 bases). The CDR3 is 16 residues long. V was shortened by 5 bases and J by 10 bases, with 24 bases between the two germline ends. In nucleotides, the CDR3 is TGTGCCAGCAGTATCCCGCGGGCGCCGGGAATTGGCGAGCAGTTCTTC. This encodes CASSIPRAPGIGEQFF.

This clonotype has ten or more counts. This chain links TRBV5-8 with TRBJ1-5; no reliable D call. CDR1 and CDR2 from the germline V gene are SGHTS and YDEGEE. Trimming removed 0 bases at V and 2 bases at J, with 9 bases between. The CDR3 runs 15 residues. CDR3 sequence: CASSLGQPGNQPQHF. CDR3 bases: TGTGCCAGCAGCTTGGGGCAACCTGGCAATCAGCCCCAGCATTTT.

This clonotype showed up many times. The chain recombines TRBV11-2 with TRBJ1-4; the D is unclear. Germline V lookup: CDR1 SGHAT, CDR2 FQNNGV. The CDR3 sequence is 14 residues long. V was pared by 5 bases and J by 0 bases, with 7 bases between. CDR3 in DNA: TGTGCCAGCAGCCCCGTGACAACTAATGAAAAACTGTTTTTT. This sequence encodes CASSPVTTNEKLFF. The full variable domain, with the rest looked up from reference TRBV11-2 and TRBJ1-4, is EAGVAQSPRYKIIEKRQSVAFWCNPISGHATLYWYQQILGQGPKLLIQFQNNGVVDDSQLPKDRFSAERLKGVDSTLKIQPAKLEDSAVYLCASSPVTTNEKLFFGSGTQLSVL.

As for this clonotype: Given the absence of the conserved phenylalanine or tryptophan at the CDR3 end, a read error is likely. The chain recombines TRBV7-9 with TRBJ1-6, with D unclear. CDR3 length: 15 amino acids. Trimming cost V 6 bases and J 5 bases, with 14 bases left between them. Germline V gene data show CDR1 as SEHNR and CDR2 as FQNEAQ (reference sequence). DNA of the CDR3: TGTGCCAGCAGGACCCTGGGCCAACATAATTCACCCCTCCACCTT. This codes for CASRTLGQHNSPLHL.

This clonotype was found many times. CDR3: CAWSMGLAGPNEQFF. In nucleotides, the CDR3 is TGTGCCTGGAGTATGGGACTAGCGGGACCTAATGAGCAGTTCTTC. This rearrangement joins TRBV30 to TRBJ2-1; 13 bases map to TRBD2. V lost 2 bases and J lost 7; bases outside the gene matches: 5. This CDR3 contains 15 residues. CDR1 GTSNPN and CDR2 SVGIG come from the germline V gene (reference sequence). The full variable domain, in which reference TRBV30 and TRBJ2-1 provide the parts outside the CDR3, is SQTIHQWPATLVQPVGSPLSLECTVEGTSNPNLYWYRQAAGRGLQLLFYSVGIGQISSEVPQNLSASRPQDRQFILSSKKLLLSDSGFYLCAWSMGLAGPNEQFFGPGTRLTVL.